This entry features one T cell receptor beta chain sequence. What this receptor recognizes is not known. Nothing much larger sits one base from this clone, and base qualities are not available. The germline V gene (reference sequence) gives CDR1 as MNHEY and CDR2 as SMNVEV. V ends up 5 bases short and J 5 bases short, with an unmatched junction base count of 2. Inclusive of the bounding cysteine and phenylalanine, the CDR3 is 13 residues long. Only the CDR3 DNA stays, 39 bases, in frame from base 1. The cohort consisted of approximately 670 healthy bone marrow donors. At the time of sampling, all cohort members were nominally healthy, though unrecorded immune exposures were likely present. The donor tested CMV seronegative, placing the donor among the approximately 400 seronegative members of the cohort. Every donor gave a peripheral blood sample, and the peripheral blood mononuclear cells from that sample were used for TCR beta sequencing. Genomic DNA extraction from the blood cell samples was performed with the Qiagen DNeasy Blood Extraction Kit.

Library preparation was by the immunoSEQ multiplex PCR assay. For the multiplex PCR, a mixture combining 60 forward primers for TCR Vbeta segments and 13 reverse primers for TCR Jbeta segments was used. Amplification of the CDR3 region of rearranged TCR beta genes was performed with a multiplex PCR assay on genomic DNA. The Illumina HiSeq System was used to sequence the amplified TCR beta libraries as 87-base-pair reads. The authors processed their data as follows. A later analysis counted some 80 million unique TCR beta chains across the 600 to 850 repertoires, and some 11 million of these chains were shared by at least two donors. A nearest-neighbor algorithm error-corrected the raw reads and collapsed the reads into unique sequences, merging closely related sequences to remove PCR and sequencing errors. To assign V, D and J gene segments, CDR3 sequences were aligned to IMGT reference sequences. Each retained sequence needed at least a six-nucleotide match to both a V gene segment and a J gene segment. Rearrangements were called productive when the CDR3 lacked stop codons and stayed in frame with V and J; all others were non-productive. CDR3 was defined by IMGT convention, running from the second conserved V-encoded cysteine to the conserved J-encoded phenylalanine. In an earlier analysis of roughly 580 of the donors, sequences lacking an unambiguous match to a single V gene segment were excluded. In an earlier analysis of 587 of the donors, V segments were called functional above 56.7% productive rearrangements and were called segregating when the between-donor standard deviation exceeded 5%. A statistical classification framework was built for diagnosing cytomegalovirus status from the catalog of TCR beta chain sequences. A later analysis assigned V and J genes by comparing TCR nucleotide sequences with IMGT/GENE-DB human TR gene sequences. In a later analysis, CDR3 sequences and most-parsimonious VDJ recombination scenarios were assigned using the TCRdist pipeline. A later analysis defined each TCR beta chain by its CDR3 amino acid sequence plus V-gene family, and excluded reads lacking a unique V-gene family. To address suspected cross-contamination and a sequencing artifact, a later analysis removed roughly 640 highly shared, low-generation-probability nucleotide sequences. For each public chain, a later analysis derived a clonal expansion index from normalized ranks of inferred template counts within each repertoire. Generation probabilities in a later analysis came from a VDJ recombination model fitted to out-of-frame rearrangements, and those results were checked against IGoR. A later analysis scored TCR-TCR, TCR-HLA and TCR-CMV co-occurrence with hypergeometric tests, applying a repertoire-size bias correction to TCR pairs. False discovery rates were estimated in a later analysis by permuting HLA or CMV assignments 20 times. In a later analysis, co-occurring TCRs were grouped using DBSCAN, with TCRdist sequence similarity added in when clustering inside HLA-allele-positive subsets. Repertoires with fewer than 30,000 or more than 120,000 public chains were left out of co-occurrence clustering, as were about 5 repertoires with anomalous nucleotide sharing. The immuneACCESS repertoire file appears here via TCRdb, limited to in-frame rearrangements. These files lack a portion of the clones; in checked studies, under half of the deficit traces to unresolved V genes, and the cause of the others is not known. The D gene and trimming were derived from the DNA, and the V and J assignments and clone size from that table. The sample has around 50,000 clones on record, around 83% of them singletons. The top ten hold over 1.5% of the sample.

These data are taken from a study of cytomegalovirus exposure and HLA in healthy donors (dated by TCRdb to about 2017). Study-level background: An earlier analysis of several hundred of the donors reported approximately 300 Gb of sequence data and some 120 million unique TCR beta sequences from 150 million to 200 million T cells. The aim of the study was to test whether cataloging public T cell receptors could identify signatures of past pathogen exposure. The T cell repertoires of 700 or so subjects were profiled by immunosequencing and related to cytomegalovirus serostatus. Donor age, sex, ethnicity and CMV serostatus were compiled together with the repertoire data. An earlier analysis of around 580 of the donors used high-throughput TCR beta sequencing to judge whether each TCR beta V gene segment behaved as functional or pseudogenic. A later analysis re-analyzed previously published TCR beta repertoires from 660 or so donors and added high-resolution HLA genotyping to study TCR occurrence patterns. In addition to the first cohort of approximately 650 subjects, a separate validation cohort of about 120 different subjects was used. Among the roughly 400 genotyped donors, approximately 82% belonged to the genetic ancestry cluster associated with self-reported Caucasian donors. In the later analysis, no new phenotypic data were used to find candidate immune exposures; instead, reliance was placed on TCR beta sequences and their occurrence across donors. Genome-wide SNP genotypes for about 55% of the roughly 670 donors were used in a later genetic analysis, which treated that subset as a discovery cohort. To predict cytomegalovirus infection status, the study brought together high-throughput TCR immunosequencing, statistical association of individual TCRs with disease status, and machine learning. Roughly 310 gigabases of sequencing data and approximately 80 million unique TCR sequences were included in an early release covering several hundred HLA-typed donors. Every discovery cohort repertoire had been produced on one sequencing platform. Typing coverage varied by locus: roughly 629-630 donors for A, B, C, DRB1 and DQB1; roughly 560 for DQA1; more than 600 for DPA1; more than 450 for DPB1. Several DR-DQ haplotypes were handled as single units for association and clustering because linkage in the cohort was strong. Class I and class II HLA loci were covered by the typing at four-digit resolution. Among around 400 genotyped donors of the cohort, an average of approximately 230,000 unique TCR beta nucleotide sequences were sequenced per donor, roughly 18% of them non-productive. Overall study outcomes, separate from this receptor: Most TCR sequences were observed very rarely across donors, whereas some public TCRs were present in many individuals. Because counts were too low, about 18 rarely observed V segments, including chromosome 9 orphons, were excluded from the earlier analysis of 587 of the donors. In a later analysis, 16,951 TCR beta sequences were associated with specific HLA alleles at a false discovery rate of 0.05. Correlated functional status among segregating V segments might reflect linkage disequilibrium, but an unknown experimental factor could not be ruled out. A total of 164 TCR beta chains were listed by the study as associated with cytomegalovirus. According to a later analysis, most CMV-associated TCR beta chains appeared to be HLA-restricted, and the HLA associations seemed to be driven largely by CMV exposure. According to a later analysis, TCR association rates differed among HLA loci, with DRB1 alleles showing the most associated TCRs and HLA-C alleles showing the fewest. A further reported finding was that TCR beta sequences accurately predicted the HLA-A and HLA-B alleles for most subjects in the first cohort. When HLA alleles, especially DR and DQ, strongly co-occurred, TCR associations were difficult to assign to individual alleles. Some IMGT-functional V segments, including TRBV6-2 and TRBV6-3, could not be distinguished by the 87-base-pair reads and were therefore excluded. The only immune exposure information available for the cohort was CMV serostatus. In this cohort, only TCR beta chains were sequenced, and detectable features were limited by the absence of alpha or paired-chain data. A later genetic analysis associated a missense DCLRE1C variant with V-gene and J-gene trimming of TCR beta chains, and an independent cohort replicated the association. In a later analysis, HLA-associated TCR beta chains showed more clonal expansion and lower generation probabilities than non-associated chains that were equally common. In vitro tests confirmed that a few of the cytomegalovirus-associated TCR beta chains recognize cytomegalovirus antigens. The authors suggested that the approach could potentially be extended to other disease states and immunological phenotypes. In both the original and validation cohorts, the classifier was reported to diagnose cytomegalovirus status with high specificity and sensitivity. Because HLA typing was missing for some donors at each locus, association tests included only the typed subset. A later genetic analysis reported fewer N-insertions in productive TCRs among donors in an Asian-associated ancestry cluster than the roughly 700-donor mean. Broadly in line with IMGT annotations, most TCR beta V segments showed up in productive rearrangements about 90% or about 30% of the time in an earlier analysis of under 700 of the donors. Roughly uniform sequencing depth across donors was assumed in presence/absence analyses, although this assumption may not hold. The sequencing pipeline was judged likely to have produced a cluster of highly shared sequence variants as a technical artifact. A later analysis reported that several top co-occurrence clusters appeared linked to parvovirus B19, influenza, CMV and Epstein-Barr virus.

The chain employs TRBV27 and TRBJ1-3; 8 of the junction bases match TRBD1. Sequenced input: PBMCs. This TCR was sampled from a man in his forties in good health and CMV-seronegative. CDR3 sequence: CASSGQGRNTIYF. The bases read TGTGCCAGCAGTGGACAGGGACGAAACACCATATATTTT.